A single sample is the source of the 2 T cell receptor beta chains below, sequenced in a study of cytomegalovirus exposure and HLA in healthy donors. It was with 60 Vbeta and 13 Jbeta primers that the PCR ran. Sequencing used immunoSEQ multiplex PCR; TCRdb keeps in-frame clones, though not all of them. The sample lists about 160,000 clones; 70% to 80% were seen once. Sequencing used PBMCs. Receptors originate from a man under 40 in good health and CMV-seronegative.

The V and J genes are TRBV4-1 and TRBJ2-7; 11 bases match TRBD2. The junction had 2 bases not matched to a gene; V was cut back by 4 bases and J by 6 bases. Germline-derived CDR1 and CDR2 are MGHRA and YSYEKL. The CDR3 covers 13 residues. The CDR3 DNA follows: TGCGCCAGCAGCCCAGGACTAGCGGGCGAGCAGTACTTC. Translation gives CASSPGLAGEQYF.

The chain has TRBV7-2 and TRBJ1-1, with TRBD1 matching 7 bases. CDR3 size: 15 residues. The V and J ends lost 1 base and 1 base, in that order; junction bases with no gene match: 3. Per the germline V gene, CDR1 is SGHTA and CDR2 is FQGNSA. The CDR3 sequence: CASSLGTGENTEAFF. The CDR3 nucleotides are TGTGCCAGCAGCTTAGGAACAGGGGAGAACACTGAAGCTTTCTTT.